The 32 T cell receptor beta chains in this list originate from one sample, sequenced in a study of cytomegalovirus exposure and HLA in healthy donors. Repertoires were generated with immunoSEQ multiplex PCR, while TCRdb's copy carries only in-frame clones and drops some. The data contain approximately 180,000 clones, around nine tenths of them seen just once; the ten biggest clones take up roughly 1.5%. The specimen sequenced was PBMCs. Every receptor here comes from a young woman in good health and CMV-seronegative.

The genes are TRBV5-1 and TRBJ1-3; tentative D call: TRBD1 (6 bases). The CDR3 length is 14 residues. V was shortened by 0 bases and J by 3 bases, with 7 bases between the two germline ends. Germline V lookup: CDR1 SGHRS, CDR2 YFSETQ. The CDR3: CASSLDRVGNTIYF. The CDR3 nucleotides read TGCGCCAGCAGCTTGGACAGGGTTGGAAACACCATATATTTT.

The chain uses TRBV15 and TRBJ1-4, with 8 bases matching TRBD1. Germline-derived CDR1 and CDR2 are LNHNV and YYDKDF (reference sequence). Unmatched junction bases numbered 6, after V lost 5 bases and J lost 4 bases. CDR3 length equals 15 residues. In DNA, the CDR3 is TGTGCCACCAGCGCCCGCAGGGGGCTTAATGAAAAACTGTTTTTT. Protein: CATSARRGLNEKLFF.

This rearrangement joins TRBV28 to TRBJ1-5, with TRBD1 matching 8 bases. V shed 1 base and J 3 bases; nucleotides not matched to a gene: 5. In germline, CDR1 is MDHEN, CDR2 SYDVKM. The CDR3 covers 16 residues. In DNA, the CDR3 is TGTGCCAGCAGTTTATTAGGACAGGGCCTCAATCAGCCCCAGCATTTT. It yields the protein CASSLLGQGLNQPQHF.

This CDR3 is CASSSRMGRGNEQYF. The CDR3 coding sequence is TGCGCCAGCAGCTCTCGAATGGGGCGGGGTAACGAGCAGTACTTC. V is TRBV5-1 and J is TRBJ2-7; D is possibly TRBD2 (6 bases). CDR3 length: 15 residues. In germline, CDR1 is SGHRS, CDR2 YFSETQ. V lost 3 bases, J lost 5 bases, and 18 bases lay in between.

CDR3 residues: CASSLSPARGEQYF. The CDR3 coding sequence is TGTGCCAGCAGCTTATCCCCCGCTAGAGGCGAGCAGTACTTC. The chain has TRBV7-9 and TRBJ2-7; the D is unclear. The ends were cut back, 2 bases at V and 6 bases at J, with 14 bases in the middle. The CDR3 length is 14 residues. Germline V gene lookup returns CDR1 SEHNR and CDR2 FQNEAQ (reference sequence).

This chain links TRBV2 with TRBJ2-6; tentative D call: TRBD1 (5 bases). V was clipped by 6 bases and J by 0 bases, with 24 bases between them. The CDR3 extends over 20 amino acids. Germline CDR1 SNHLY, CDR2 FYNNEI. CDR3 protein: CASRTAGPTTPLSGANVLTF. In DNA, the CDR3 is TGTGCCAGCAGAACCGCAGGGCCAACCACCCCTCTCTCTGGGGCCAACGTCCTGACTTTC.

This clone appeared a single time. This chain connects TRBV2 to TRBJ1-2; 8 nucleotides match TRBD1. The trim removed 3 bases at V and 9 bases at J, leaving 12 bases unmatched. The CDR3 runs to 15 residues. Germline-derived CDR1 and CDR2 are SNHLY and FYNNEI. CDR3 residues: CASSDYGQGQVRYTF. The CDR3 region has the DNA TGTGCCAGCAGTGACTACGGACAGGGACAGGTGCGCTACACCTTC. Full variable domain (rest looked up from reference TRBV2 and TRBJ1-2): EPEVTQTPSHQVTQMGQEVILRCVPISNHLYFYWYRQILGQKVEFLVSFYNNEISEKSEIFDDQFSVERPDGSNFTLKIRSTKLEDSAMYFCASSDYGQGQVRYTFGSGTRLTVV.

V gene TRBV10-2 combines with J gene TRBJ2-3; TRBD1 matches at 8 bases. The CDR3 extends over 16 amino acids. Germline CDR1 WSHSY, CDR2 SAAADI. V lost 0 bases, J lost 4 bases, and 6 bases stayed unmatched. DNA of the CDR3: TGCGCCAGCAGTGAGTCTCTCAGGGGGCCTTCAGATACGCAGTATTTT. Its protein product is CASSESLRGPSDTQYF.

CDR3 in DNA: TGTGCCAGCAGTTTACAGGGGGACTACAATGAGCAGTTCTTC. Its protein product is CASSLQGDYNEQFF. The chain links TRBV27 to TRBJ2-1; 7 bases are a match to TRBD1. CDR1 MNHEY and CDR2 SMNVEV come from the germline V gene (reference sequence). This CDR3 spans 14 amino acids. J lost 3 bases, V lost 2 bases, and 1 base had no gene match.

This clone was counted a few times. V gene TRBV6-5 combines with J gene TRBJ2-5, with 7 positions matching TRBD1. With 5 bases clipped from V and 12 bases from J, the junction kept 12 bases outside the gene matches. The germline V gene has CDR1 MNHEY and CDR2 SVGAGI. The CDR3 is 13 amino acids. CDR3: CASSDREGRPKYF. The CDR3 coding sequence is TGTGCCAGCAGTGACAGGGAAGGGAGACCCAAGTACTTC.

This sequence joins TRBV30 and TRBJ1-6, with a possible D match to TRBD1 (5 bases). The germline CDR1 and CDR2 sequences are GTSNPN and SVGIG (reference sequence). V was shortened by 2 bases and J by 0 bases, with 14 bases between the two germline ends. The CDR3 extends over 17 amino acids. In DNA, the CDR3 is TGTGCCTGGAGTACTTGGAGCGACAGCTCCTATAATTCACCCCTCCACTTT. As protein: CAWSTWSDSSYNSPLHF.

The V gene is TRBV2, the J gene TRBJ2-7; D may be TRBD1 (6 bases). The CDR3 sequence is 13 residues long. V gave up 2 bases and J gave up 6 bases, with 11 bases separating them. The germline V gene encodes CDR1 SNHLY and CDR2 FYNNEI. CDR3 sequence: CASSETGLREQYF. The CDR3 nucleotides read TGTGCCAGCAGTGAAACAGGGCTGCGCGAGCAGTACTTC.

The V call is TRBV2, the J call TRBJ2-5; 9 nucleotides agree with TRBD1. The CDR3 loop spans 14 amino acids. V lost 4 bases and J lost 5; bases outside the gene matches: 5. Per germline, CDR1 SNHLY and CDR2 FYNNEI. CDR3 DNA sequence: TGTGCCAGCAGTGTACAGGGGGCTTGGGAGACCCAGTACTTC. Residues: CASSVQGAWETQYF.

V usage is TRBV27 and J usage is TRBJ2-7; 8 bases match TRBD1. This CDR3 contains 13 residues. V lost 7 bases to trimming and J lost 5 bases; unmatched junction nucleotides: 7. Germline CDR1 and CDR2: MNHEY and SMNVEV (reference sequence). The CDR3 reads CASKGQGLDEQYF. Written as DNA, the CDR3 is TGTGCCAGCAAAGGACAGGGCTTGGACGAGCAGTACTTC.

The CDR3 loop reads CASSHPRTGYNDEQFF. The DNA for the CDR3 is TGCGCCAGCAGCCACCCTCGGACAGGGTACAACGATGAGCAGTTCTTC. The V call is TRBV4-3, the J call TRBJ2-1, with 8 bases matching TRBD1. V lost 3 bases, J lost 8 bases, and 12 bases stayed unmatched. This CDR3 has 16 residues. Germline CDR1 is LGHNA and CDR2 is YSLEER.

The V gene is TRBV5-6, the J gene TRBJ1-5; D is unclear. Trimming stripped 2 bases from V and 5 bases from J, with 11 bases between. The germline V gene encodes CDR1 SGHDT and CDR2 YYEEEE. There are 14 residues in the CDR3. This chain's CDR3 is CASSFEGRYQPQHF. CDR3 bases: TGTGCCAGCAGCTTCGAGGGAAGGTATCAGCCCCAGCATTTT.

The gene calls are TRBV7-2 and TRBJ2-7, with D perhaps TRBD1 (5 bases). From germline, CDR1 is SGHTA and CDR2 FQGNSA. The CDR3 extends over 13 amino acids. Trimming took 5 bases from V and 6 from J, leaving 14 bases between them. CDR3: CASSLIQGIEQYF. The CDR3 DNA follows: TGTGCCAGCAGCCTTATCCAGGGTATCGAGCAGTACTTC.

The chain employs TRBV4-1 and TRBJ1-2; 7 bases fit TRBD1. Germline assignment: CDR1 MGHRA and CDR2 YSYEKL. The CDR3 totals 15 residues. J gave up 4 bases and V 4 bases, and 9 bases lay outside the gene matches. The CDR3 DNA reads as TGCGCCAGCAGCCCCCCTCTGGCAGGGGGCTATGGCTACACCTTC. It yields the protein CASSPPLAGGYGYTF.

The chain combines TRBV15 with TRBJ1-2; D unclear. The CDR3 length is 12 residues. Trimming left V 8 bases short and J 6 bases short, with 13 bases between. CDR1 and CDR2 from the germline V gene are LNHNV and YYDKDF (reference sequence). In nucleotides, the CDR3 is TGTGCCACCGGGGATAAGGGAGATGGCTACACCTTC. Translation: CATGDKGDGYTF.

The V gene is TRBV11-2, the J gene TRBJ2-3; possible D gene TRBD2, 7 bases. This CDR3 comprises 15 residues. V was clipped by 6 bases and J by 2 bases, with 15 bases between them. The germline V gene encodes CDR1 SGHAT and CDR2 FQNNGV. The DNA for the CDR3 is TGTGCCAGCAGGAGCTGGGGGGGGCTCACAGATACGCAGTATTTT. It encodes CASRSWGGLTDTQYF.

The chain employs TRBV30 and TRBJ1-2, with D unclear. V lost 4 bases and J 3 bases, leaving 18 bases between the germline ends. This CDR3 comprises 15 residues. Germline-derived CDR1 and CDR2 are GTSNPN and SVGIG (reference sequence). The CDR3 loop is CAWTMTGYQDYGYTF. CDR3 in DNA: TGTGCCTGGACCATGACCGGTTATCAGGACTATGGCTACACCTTC.

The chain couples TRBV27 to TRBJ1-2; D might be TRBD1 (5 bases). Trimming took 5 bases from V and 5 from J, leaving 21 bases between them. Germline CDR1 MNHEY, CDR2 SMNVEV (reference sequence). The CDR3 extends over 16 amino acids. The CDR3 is CASSGLRGKGSYGYTF. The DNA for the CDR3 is TGTGCCAGCAGTGGTTTACGGGGGAAGGGCTCATATGGCTACACCTTC.

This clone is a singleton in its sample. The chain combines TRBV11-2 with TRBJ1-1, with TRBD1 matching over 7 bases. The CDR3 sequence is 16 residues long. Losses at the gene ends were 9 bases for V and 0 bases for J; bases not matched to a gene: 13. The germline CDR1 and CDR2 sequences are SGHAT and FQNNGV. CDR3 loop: CASNRGTEIMNTEAFF. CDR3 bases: TGTGCCAGTAACCGTGGGACAGAAATTATGAACACTGAAGCTTTCTTT.

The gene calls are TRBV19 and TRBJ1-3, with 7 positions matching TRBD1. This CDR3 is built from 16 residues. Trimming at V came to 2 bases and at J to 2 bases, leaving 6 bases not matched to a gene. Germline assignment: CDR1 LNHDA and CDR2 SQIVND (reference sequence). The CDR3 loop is CASSISSRGAGNTIYF. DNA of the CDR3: TGTGCCAGTAGTATATCGAGCAGGGGGGCTGGAAACACCATATATTTT.

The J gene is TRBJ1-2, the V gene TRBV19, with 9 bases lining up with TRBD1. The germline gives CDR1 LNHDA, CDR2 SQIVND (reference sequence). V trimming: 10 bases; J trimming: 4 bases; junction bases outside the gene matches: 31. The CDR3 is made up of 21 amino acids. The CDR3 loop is CATQSVFLPGQGYSHLYGYTF. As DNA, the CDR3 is TGTGCCACCCAGAGCGTGTTTCTTCCGGGACAGGGTTACTCTCACCTCTATGGCTACACCTTC.

CDR3 in DNA: TGCGCCAGCAGCCAAACCGGCACCGGGGAGCTGTTTTTT. It specifies CASSQTGTGELFF. The chain links TRBV4-1 to TRBJ2-2; D gene ambiguous. This CDR3 spans 13 amino acids. Between the trimmed V and J ends, which lost 2 bases and 4 bases, there was a span of 5 bases. CDR1 and CDR2 from the germline V gene are MGHRA and YSYEKL.

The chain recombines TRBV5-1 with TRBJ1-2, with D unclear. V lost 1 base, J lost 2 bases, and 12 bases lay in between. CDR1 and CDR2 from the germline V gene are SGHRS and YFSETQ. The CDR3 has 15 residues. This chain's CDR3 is CASSLFTELNYGYTF. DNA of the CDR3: TGCGCCAGCAGCTTGTTTACTGAACTCAACTATGGCTACACCTTC.

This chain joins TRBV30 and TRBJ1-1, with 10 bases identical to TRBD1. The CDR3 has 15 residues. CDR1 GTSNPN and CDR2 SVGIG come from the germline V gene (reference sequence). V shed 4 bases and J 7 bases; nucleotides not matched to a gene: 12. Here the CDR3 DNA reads TGTGCCTGGACCCGGACAGGGGGAACCCCTCTTGAAGCTTTCTTT. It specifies CAWTRTGGTPLEAFF. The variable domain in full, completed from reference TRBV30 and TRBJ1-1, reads SQTIHQWPATLVQPVGSPLSLECTVEGTSNPNLYWYRQAAGRGLQLLFYSVGIGQISSEVPQNLSASRPQDRQFILSSKKLLLSDSGFYLCAWTRTGGTPLEAFFGQGTRLTVV.

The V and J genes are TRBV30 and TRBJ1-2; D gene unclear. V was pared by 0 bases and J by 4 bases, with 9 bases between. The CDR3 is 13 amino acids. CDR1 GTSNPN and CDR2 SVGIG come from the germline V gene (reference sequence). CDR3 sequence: CAWSVGGAYGYTF. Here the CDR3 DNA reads TGTGCCTGGAGTGTCGGCGGAGCCTATGGCTACACCTTC.

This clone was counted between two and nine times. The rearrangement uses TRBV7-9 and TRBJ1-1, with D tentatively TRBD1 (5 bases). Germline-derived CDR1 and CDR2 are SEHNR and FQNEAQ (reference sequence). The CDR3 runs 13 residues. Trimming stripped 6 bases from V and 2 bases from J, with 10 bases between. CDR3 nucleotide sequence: TGTGCCAGCAGACGGGGGGATAACACTGAAGCTTTCTTT. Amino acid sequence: CASRRGDNTEAFF.

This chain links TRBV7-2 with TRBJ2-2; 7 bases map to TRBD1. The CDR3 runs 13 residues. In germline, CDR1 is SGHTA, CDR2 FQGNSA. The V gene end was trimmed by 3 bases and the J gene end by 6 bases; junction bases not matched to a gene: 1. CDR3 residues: CASSFQGAGELFF. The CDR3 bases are TGTGCCAGCAGCTTCCAGGGGGCCGGGGAGCTGTTTTTT.

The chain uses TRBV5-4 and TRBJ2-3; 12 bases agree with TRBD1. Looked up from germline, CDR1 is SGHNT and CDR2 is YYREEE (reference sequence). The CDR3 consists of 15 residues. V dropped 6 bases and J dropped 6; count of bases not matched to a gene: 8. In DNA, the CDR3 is TGTGCCAGCAATCGGGGGACAGGGGGCCAGGATACGCAGTATTTT. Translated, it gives CASNRGTGGQDTQYF. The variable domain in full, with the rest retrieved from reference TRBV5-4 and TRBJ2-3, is ETGVTQSPTHLIKTRGQQVTLRCSSQSGHNTVSWYQQALGQGPQFIFQYYREEENGRGNFPPRFSGLQFPNYSSELNVNALELDDSALYLCASNRGTGGQDTQYFGPGTRLTVL.